This TCR beta chain was recorded in a study of cytomegalovirus exposure and HLA in healthy donors. The PCR had 60 Vbeta and 13 Jbeta primers. TCRdb's copy holds only in-frame clones and misses some; the assay was immunoSEQ multiplex PCR. The sample lists about 130,000 clones, about 80% occurring once. With respect to this clone: Its target is not known.

Study-wide points: Presence/absence results assume similar sequencing depth per donor, which may not hold.

The receptor's source is a girl aged 2 to 10 in good health and CMV-seronegative. Sequenced input: PBMCs.

This CDR3 reads CASSLVGPVGETQYF. CDR3 bases: TGTGCCAGCAGTTTAGTGGGCCCGGTTGGGGAGACCCAGTACTTC. The rearrangement uses TRBV27 and TRBJ2-5; no clear D. The germline V and J ends were trimmed by 2 bases and 5 bases, with 15 bases remaining between them. The CDR3 is 15 residues long. The V gene's germline CDR1 is MNHEY and CDR2 SMNVEV (reference sequence).